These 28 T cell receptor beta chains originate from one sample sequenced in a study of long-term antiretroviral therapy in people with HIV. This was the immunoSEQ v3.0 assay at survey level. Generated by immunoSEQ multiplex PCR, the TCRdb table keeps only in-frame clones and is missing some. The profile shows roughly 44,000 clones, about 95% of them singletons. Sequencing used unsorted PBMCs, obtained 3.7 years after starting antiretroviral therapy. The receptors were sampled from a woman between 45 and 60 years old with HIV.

This CDR3 is CASSGQGNTGELFF. CDR3 sequence (DNA): TGTGCCAGCAGCGGGCAGGGAAACACCGGGGAGCTGTTTTTT. The V and J genes are TRBV5-4 and TRBJ2-2, with a tentative D call TRBD1 (5 bases). The germline V gene encodes CDR1 SGHNT and CDR2 YYREEE (reference sequence). Trimming removed 4 bases at V and 2 bases at J, with 9 bases between. This CDR3 region has 14 residues.

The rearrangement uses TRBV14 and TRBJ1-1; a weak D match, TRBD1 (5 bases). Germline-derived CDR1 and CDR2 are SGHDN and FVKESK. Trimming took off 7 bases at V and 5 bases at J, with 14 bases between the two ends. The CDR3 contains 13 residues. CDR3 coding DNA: TGTGCCAGCAAGTGGGGGATGGGAACTGAAGCTTTCTTT. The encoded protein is CASKWGMGTEAFF.

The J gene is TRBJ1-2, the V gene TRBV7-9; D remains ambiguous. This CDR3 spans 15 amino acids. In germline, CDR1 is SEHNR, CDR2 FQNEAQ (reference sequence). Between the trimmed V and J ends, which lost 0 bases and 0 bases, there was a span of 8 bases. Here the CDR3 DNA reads TGTGCCAGCAGCTTAGCAGTCTTGGCTAACTATGGCTACACCTTC. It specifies CASSLAVLANYGYTF.

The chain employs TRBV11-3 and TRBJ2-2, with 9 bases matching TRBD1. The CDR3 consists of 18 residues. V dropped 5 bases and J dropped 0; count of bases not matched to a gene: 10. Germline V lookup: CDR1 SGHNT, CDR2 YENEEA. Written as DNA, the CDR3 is TGTGCCAGCAGCAAGGGACAGGGCCTTGGGACGAACACCGGGGAGCTGTTTTTT. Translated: CASSKGQGLGTNTGELFF.

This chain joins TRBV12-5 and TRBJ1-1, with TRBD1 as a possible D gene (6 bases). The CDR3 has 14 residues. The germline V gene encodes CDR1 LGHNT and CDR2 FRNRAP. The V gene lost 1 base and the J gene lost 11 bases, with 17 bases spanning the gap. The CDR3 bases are TGTGCTAGTGGTTTGGGCGGGTTGCCAGGGGAGGCTTTCTTT. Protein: CASGLGGLPGEAFF.

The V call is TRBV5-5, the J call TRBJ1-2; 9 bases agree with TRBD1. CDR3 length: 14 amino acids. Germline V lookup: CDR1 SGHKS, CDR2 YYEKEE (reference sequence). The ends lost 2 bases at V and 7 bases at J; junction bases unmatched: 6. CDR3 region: CASSFEGQGGGYTF. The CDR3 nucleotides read TGTGCCAGCAGCTTTGAGGGACAGGGTGGTGGCTACACCTTC. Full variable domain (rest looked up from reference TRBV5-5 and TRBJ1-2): DAGVTQSPTHLIKTRGQQVTLRCSPISGHKSVSWYQQVLGQGPQFIFQYYEKEERGRGNFPDRFSARQFPNYSSELNVNALLLGDSALYLCASSFEGQGGGYTFGSGTRLTVV.

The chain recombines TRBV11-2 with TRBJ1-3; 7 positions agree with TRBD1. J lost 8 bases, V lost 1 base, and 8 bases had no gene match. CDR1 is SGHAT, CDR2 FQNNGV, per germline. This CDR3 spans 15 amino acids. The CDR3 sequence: CASSLGMARGDTIYF. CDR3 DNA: TGTGCCAGCAGCTTAGGCATGGCCAGGGGGGACACCATATATTTT.

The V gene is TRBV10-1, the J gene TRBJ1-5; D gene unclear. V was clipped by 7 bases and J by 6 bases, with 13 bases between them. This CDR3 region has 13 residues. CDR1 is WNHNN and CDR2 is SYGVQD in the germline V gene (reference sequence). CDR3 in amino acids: CASTRGLRQPQHF. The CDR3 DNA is TGCGCCAGCACACGTGGGCTACGTCAGCCCCAGCATTTT.

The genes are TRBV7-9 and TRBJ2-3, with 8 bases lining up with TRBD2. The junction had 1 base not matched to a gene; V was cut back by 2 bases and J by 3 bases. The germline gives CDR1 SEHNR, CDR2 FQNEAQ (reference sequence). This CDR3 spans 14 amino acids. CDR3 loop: CASSLSGGTDTQYF. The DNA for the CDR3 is TGTGCCAGCAGCTTATCGGGGGGGACAGATACGCAGTATTTT.

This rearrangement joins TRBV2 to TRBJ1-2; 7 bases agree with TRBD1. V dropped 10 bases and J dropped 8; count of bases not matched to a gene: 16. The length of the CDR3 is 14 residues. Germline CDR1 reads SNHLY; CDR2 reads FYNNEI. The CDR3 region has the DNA TGTGCCACCCTCAAGACTGGACAGGTAGACGGCTACACCTTC. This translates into CATLKTGQVDGYTF.

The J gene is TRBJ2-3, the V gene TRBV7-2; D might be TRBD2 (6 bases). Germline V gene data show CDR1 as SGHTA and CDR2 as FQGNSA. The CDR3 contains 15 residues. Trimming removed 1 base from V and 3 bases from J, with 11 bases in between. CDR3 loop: CASSLVRGGTDTQYF. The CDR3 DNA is TGTGCCAGCAGCTTAGTGAGGGGAGGAACAGATACGCAGTATTTT.

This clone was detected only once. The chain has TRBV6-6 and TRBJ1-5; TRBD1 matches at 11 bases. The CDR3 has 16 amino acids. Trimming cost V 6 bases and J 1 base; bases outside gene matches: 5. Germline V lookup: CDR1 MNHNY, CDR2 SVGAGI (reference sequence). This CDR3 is CASRIGQGASNQPQHF. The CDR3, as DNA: TGTGCCAGCAGGATAGGACAGGGGGCCAGCAATCAGCCCCAGCATTTT.

CDR3 in DNA: TGCGCCAGCAGCAGGGGCCTACCTTCCAATGAAAAACTGTTTTTT. It translates to CASSRGLPSNEKLFF. The chain recombines TRBV5-1 with TRBJ1-4; a weak D match, TRBD1 (5 bases). The length of the CDR3 is 15 residues. The germline gives CDR1 SGHRS, CDR2 YFSETQ. V lost 4 bases and J 5 bases, leaving 15 bases between the germline ends.

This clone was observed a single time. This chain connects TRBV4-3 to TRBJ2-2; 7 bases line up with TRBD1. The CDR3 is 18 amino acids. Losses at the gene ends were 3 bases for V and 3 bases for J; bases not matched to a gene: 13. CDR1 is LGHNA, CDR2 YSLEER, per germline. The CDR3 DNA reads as TGCGCCAGCAGCCAGGACCTGGGGACAGAAACCTACACCGGGGAGCTGTTTTTT. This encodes CASSQDLGTETYTGELFF.

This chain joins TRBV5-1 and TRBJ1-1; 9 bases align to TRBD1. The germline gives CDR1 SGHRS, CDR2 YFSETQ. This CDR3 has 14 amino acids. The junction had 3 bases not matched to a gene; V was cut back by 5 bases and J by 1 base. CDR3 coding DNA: TGCGCCAGCAGATGGGGACAGGGGAACACTGAAGCTTTCTTT. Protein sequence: CASRWGQGNTEAFF.

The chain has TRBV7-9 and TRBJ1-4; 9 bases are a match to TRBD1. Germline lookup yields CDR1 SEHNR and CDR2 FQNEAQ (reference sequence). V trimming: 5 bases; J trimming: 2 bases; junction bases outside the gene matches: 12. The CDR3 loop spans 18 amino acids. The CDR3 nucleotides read TGTGCCAGCAGCACGGACAGGGGACGAGTAGCGACTAATGAAAAACTGTTTTTT. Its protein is CASSTDRGRVATNEKLFF.

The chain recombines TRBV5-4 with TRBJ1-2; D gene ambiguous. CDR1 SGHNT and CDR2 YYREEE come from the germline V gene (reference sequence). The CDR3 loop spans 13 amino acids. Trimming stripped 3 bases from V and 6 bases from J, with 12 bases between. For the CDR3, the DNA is TGTGCCAGCAGCTCCGGACTGGAGAATGGCTACACCTTC. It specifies CASSSGLENGYTF.

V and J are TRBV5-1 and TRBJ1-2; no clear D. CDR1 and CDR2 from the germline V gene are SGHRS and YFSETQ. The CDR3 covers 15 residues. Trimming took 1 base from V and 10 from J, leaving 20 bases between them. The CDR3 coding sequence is TGCGCCAGCAGCTTGAGACGGTGGCAGGCCGGAGACTACACCTTC. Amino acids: CASSLRRWQAGDYTF.

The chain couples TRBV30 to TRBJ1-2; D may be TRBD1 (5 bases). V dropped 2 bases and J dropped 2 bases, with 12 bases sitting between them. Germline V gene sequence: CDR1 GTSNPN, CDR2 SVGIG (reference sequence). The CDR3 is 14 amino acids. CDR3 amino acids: CAWSRAGWNYGYTF. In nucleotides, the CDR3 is TGTGCCTGGAGTAGGGCAGGGTGGAACTATGGCTACACCTTC.

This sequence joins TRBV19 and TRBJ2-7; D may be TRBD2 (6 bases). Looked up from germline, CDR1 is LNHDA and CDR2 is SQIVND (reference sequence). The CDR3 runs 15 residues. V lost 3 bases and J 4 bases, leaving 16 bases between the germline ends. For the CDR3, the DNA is TGTGCCAGTAGTATTGGTGGCGGGAATTTTTACGAGCAGTACTTC. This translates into CASSIGGGNFYEQYF.

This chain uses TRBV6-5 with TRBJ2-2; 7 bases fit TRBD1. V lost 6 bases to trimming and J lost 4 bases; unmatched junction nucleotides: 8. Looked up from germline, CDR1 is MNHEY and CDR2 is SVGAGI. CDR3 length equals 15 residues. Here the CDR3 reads CASSLSGQLTGELFF. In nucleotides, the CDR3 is TGTGCCAGCAGCCTATCGGGACAGCTCACCGGGGAGCTGTTTTTT.

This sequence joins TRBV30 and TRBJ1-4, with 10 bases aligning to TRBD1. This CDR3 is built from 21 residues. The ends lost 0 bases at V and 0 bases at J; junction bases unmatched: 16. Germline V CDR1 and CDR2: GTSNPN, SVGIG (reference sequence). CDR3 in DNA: TGTGCCTGGAGTGTCGTGTCGGTCCGGGGACAGGGGCTTGCAACTAATGAAAAACTGTTTTTT. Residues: CAWSVVSVRGQGLATNEKLFF.

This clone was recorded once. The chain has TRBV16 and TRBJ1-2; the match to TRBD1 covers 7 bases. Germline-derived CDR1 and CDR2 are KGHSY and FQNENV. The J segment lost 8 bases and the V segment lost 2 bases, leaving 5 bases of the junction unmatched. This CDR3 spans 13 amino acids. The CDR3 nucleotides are TGTGCCAGCAGCCAAGACAGGGACAGCGGCTACACCTTC. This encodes CASSQDRDSGYTF. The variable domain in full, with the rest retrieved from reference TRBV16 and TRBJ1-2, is GEEVAQTPKHLVRGEGQKAKLYCAPIKGHSYVFWYQQVLKNEFKFLISFQNENVFDETGMPKERFSAKCLPNSPCSLEIQATKLEDSAVYFCASSQDRDSGYTFGSGTRLTVV.

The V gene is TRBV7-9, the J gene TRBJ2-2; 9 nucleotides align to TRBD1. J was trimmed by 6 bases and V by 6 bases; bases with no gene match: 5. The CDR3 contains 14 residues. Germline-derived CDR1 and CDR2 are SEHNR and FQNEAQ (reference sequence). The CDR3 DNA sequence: TGTGCCAGCAGATGGACAGGGGTCGCCGGGGAGCTGTTTTTT. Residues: CASRWTGVAGELFF.

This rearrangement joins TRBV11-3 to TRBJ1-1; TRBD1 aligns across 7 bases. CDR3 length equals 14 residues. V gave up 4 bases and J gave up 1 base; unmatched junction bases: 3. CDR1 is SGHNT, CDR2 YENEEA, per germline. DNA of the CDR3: TGTGCCAGCAGCTCGGGACAGCCGAACACTGAAGCTTTCTTT. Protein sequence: CASSSGQPNTEAFF. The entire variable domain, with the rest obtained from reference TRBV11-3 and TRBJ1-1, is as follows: EAGVVQSPRYKIIEKKQPVAFWCNPISGHNTLYWYLQNLGQGPELLIRYENEEAVDDSQLPKDRFSAERLKGVDSTLKIQPAELGDSAVYLCASSSGQPNTEAFFGQGTRLTVV.

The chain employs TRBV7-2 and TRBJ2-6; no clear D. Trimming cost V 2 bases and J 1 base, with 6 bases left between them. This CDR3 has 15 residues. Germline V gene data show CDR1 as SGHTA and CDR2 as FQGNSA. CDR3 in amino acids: CASSLRPSGANVLTF. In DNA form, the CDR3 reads TGTGCCAGCAGCTTACGACCATCTGGGGCCAACGTCCTGACTTTC. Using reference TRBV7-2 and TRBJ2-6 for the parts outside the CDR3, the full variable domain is GAGVSQSPSNKVTEKGKDVELRCDPISGHTALYWYRQSLGQGLEFLIYFQGNSAPDKSGLPSDRFSAERTGGSVSTLTIQRTQQEDSAVYLCASSLRPSGANVLTFGAGSRLTVL.

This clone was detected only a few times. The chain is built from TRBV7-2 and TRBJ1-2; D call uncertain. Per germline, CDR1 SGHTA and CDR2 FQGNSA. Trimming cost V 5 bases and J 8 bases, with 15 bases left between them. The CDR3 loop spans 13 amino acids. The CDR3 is CASSPEALTGYTF. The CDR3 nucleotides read TGTGCCAGCAGCCCCGAGGCCCTAACCGGCTACACCTTC.

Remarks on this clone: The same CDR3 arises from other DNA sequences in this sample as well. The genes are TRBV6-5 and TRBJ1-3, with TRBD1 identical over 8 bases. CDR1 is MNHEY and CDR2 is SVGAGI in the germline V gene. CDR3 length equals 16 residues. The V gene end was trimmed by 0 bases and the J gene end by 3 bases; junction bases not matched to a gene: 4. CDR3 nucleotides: TGTGCCAGCAGTTACTCTCGCAGGGGGCATGGAAACACCATATATTTT. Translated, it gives CASSYSRRGHGNTIYF.